These 17 T cell receptor beta chains were all obtained from the same sample, sequenced in a study of T cell repertoires in cytomegalovirus infection. Their recognized antigens are unknown. In TCRdb, the reads were re-called with MiXCR into one record per CDR3 protein. The sample includes 750,000 to 900,000 distinct CDR3 sequences, 29% of them seen just once. Sequenced here: cultured CD8+ T cells from PBMCs, sampled from culture after CMV antigen stimulation. Receptors originate from a human donor in good health (CMV status not recorded). Some clones in this sample may be carry-over from other donors' samples.

This clonotype was counted at least ten times. The J gene is TRBJ2-5, the V gene TRBV7-9; the D gene is possibly TRBD2 (6 bases). This CDR3 is 16 amino acids long. With 7 bases removed from V and 0 bases from J, the gap between germline ends came to 18 bases. Germline CDR1 SEHNR, CDR2 FQNEAQ (reference sequence). CDR3 coding DNA: TGTGCCAGCACCGGGGATAGCGGTGCCCACCAAGAGACCCAGTACTTC. Its translation is CASTGDSGAHQETQYF.

This clonotype was seen ten or more times. This sequence joins TRBV7-8 and TRBJ2-1, with 10 bases matching TRBD2. CDR1 and CDR2 from the germline V gene are SGHVS and FQNEAQ. V gave up 5 bases and J gave up 3 bases; unmatched junction bases: 4. CDR3 length equals 15 residues. The CDR3 loop reads CASSPTSGFYNEQFF. CDR3 bases: TGTGCCAGCAGCCCGACTAGCGGGTTCTACAATGAGCAGTTCTTC. Based on the CDR3 plus reference TRBV7-8 and TRBJ2-1, the full variable domain is GAGVSQSPRYKVAKRGQDVALRCDPISGHVSLFWYQQALGQGPEFLTYFQNEAQLDKSGLPSDRFFAERPEGSVSTLKIQRTQQEDSAVYLCASSPTSGFYNEQFFGPGTRLTVL.

The rearrangement links TRBV6-1 to TRBJ2-7; D is unresolved. CDR1 is MNHNS, CDR2 SASEGT, per germline. Trimming shortened V by 1 base and J by 0 bases, and 10 bases separated the two germline ends. This CDR3 has 15 residues. CDR3 amino acids: CASSEGVTLSYEQYF. In nucleotides, the CDR3 is TGTGCCAGCAGTGAAGGGGTAACTCTCTCCTACGAGCAGTACTTC.

This clonotype was picked up a small number of times. The chain's CDR3 is CASSGAGSRGNTIYF. CDR3 sequence (DNA): TGTGCCAGCAGCGGAGCAGGGTCTCGTGGAAACACCATATATTTT. This sequence joins TRBV9 and TRBJ1-3, with D possibly being TRBD1 (5 bases). The ends were cut back, 3 bases at V and 3 bases at J, with 13 bases in the middle. Germline V gene sequence: CDR1 SGDLS, CDR2 YYNGEE. The CDR3 sequence is 15 residues long.

The chain couples TRBV6-6 to TRBJ1-5; a possible D gene is TRBD1 (5 bases). V gave up 11 bases and J gave up 7 bases, with 15 bases separating them. The CDR3 sequence is 12 residues long. Germline-derived CDR1 and CDR2 are MNHNY and SVGAGI (reference sequence). The CDR3 DNA follows: TGTGCCGAAGGGGCGGGAGAACAGCCCCAGCATTTT. It codes for CAEGAGEQPQHF.

The chain joins TRBV5-6 to TRBJ1-2; D call uncertain. Trimming took off 0 bases at V and 4 bases at J, with 13 bases between the two ends. Germline V gene lookup returns CDR1 SGHDT and CDR2 YYEEEE. CDR3 length equals 15 residues. CDR3 nucleotides: TGTGCCAGCAGCTTGGGCTTGCCGCCTCTCTATGGCTACACCTTC. It is translated as CASSLGLPPLYGYTF.

Only a few counts were recorded for this clonotype. CDR3 loop: CASSYSSLAGGPDEQFF. The DNA for the CDR3 is TGTGCCAGCAGTTACTCGAGCTTGGCGGGGGGGCCTGATGAGCAGTTCTTC. This chain uses TRBV6-5 with TRBJ2-1, with TRBD2 matching over 9 bases. This CDR3 is 17 amino acids long. CDR1 is MNHEY, CDR2 SVGAGI, per germline. V trimming: 0 bases; J trimming: 8 bases; junction bases outside the gene matches: 11.

In its sample, this clonotype was seen many times. The chain employs TRBV6-5 and TRBJ2-7, with 10 bases that match TRBD2. Germline lookup yields CDR1 MNHEY and CDR2 SVGAGI. CDR3 length: 16 amino acids. Losses at the gene ends were 2 bases for V and 1 base for J; bases not matched to a gene: 5. The CDR3 coding sequence is TGTGCCAGCAGTTACGCGTCTAGCGGGGGATCCTACGAGCAGTACGTC. This encodes CASSYASSGGSYEQYV.

As concerns this clonotype: A read error may be the cause here, since a much bigger clone is one base away. The rearrangement links TRBV6-8 to TRBJ1-2; 8 nucleotides line up with TRBD1. This CDR3 region has 14 residues. The germline V gene encodes CDR1 MNHGY and CDR2 SAAAGT. The CDR3 DNA is TGTGCCAGCGGTTACTCTGGGACAGGAGATGGCTACACCTTC. Protein: CASGYSGTGDGYTF.

V gene TRBV7-9 combines with J gene TRBJ1-6; TRBD1 matches 8 bases. V lost 6 bases, J lost 10 bases, and 8 bases stayed unmatched. Germline assignment: CDR1 SEHNR and CDR2 FQNEAQ (reference sequence). The CDR3 length is 14 residues. As DNA, the CDR3 is TGTGCCAGCAGGTCCGGGACAGGAAACTCACCCCTCCACTTT. It specifies CASRSGTGNSPLHF. Full variable domain (rest looked up from reference TRBV7-9 and TRBJ1-6): DTGVSQNPRHKITKRGQNVTFRCDPISEHNRLYWYRQTLGQGPEFLTYFQNEAQLEKSRLLSDRFSAERPKGSFSTLEIQRTEQGDSAMYLCASRSGTGNSPLHFGNGTRLTVT.

The genes are TRBV5-6 and TRBJ2-3, with D tentatively TRBD2 (6 bases). Trimming cost V 4 bases and J 10 bases, with 13 bases left between them. The CDR3 length is 12 residues. In germline, CDR1 is SGHDT, CDR2 YYEEEE. The CDR3 coding sequence is TGTGCCAGCAGCCTAAGGACTACGGCGCAGTATTTT. Translated: CASSLRTTAQYF.

The table lists this clonotype with a few counts. The chain carries TRBV7-9 and TRBJ1-2; 8 bases are shared with TRBD1. The trim removed 5 bases at V and 5 bases at J, leaving 13 bases unmatched. The germline V gene has CDR1 SEHNR and CDR2 FQNEAQ (reference sequence). The CDR3 length is 16 residues. CDR3 protein: CASSLKPDRDGYGYTF. The CDR3 bases are TGTGCCAGCAGCCTGAAGCCGGACAGGGATGGGTATGGCTACACCTTC.

V and J are TRBV6-2 or TRBV6-3 and TRBJ1-2; maybe TRBD1 (5 bases). Germline lookup yields CDR1 MNHEY and CDR2 SVGEGT. CDR3 length: 11 residues. The germline V and J ends were trimmed by 11 bases and 6 bases, with 13 bases remaining between them. The CDR3 protein is CAVGATDGYTF. The CDR3 nucleotides read TGTGCCGTAGGGGCGACGGATGGCTACACCTTC.

The CDR3 DNA reads TGTGCCAGCAGCGGAGGGACAGCCGAGCAGTACGTC. This encodes CASSGGTAEQYV. The chain carries TRBV5-4 and TRBJ2-7; weak D call: TRBD1 (7 bases). The V end was cut by 4 bases, the J end by 6 bases, with 11 bases between. The CDR3 runs to 12 residues. In germline, CDR1 is SGHNT, CDR2 YYREEE (reference sequence).

The V gene is TRBV25-1, the J gene TRBJ1-2, with 7 bases that match TRBD1. Germline CDR1 reads MGHDK; CDR2 reads SYGVNS. With V trimmed by 8 bases and J by 6 bases, 9 bases remained unmatched. The CDR3 consists of 13 residues. The CDR3 loop is CASSLPRGHGYTF. CDR3 sequence (DNA): TGTGCCAGCTCGTTGCCGAGGGGGCATGGCTACACCTTC.

The rearrangement joins TRBV23-1 to TRBJ2-7; a weak D match, TRBD2 (5 bases). TRBV23-1 carries the ORF label, with uncertain function. V was clipped by 2 bases and J by 9 bases, with 14 bases between them. CDR3 length: 13 amino acids. This CDR3 reads CASSQEGAKGQYV. As DNA, the CDR3 is TGCGCCAGCAGTCAAGAGGGAGCAAAGGGGCAGTACGTC.

This clonotype has only a few counts. The chain combines TRBV19 with TRBJ1-3; 7 bases fit TRBD1. This CDR3 has 17 residues. The J segment lost 0 bases and the V segment lost 9 bases, leaving 14 bases of the junction unmatched. The germline gives CDR1 LNHDA, CDR2 SQIVND (reference sequence). The CDR3 DNA follows: TGTGCCAGCCGCAGAGGACAGGCAGAATTCTCTGGAAACACCATATATTTT. This sequence encodes CASRRGQAEFSGNTIYF.